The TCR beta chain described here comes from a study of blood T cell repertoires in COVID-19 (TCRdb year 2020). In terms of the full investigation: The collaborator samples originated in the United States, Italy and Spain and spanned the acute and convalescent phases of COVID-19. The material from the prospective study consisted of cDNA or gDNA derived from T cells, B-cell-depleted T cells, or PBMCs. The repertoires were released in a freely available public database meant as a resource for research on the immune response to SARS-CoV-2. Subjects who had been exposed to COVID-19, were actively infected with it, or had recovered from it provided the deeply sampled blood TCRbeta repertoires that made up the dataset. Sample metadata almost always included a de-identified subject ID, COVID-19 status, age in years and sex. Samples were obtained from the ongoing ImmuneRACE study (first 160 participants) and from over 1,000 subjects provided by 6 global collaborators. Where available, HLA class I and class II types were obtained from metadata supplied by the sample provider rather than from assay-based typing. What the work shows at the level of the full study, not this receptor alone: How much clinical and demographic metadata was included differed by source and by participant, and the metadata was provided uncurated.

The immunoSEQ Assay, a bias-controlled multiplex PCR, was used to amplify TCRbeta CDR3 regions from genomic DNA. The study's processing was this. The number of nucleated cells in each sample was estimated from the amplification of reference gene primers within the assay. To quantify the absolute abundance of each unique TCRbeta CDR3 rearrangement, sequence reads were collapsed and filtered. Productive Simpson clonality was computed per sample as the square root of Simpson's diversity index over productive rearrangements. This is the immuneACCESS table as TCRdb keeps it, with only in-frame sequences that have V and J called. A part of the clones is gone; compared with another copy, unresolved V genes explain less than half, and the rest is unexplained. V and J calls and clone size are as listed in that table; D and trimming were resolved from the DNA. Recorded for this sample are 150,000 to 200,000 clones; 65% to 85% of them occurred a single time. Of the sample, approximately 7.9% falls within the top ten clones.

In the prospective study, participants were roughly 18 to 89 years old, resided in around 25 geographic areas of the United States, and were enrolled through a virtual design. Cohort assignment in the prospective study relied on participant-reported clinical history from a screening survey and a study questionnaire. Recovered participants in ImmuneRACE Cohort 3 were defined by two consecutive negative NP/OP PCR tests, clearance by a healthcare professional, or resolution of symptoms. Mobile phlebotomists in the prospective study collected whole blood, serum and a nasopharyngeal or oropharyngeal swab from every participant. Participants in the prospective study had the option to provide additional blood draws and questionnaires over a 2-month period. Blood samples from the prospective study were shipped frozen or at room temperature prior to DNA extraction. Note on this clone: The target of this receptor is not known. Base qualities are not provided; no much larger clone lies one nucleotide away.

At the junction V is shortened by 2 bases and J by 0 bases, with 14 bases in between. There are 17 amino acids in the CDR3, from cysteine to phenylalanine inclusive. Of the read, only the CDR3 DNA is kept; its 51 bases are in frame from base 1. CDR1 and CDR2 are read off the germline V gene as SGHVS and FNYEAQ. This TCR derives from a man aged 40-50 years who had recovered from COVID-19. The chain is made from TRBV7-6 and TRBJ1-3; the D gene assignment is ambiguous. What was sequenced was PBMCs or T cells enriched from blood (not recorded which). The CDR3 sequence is CASSLIQPHHSGNTIYF. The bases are TGTGCCAGCAGCTTAATACAGCCACACCACTCTGGAAACACCATATATTTT.